The clone carrying this T cell receptor (beta chain) appeared a single time. This CDR3 has 14 residues. Looked up from germline, CDR1 is GTSNPN and CDR2 is SVGIG (reference sequence). Unmatched junction bases numbered 6, after V lost 7 bases and J lost 2 bases. Per the original data handling: Amplification of reference gene primers was used by the study to estimate nucleated cell counts. Assay used: immunoSEQ multiplex PCR; TCRdb lists only in-frame clones, some missing. Clone size and the V and J calls come from that table; the DNA yielded D and trimming. The sample holds roughly 56,000 clones; over 90% are singletons and the top ten take 4.6%. This entry belongs to a study of blood T cell repertoires in COVID-19. Turning to the study itself: Acute-phase and convalescent COVID-19 samples originated in the United States, Italy and Spain.

The receptor was isolated from a man aged 50-60 years with active COVID-19. Sequences were obtained from peripheral blood. The chain recombines TRBV30 with TRBJ1-3; 9 bases map to TRBD1. The DNA of the CDR3 is TGTGCCTACCGGGACAGGGATCCTGGAAACACCATATATTTT. Its protein product is CAYRDRDPGNTIYF.